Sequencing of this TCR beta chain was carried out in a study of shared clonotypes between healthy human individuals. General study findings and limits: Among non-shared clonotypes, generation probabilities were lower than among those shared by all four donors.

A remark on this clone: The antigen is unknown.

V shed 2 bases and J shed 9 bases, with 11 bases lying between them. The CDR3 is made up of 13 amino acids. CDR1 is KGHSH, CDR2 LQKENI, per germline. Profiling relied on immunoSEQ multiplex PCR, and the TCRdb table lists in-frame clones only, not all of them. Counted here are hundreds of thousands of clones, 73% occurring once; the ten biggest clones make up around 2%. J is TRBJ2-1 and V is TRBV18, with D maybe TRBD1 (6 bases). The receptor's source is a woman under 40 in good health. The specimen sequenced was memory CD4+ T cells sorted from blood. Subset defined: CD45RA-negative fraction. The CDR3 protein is CASSPNRVGEQFF. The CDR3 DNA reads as TGTGCCAGCTCACCAAACAGGGTCGGTGAGCAGTTCTTC. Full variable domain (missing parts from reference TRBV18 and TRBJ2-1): NAGVMQNPRHLVRRRGQEARLRCSPMKGHSHVYWYRQLPEEGLKFMVYLQKENIIDESGMPKERFSAEFPKEGPSILRIQQVVRGDSAAYFCASSPNRVGEQFFGPGTRLTVL.